The 17 T cell receptor beta chains in this list originate from one sample, sequenced in a study of beta chain features in type 1 diabetes. What was sequenced were expressed TCRB transcripts, since all of the isolated RNA had been reverse transcribed. Sequenced by immunoSEQ multiplex PCR; TCRdb stores in-frame clones only, minus some. The table lists roughly 140,000 clones, around 10% of them singletons. Material for sequencing was central memory CD4+ T cells from blood. Receptor source: a young man in good health.

This clone occurred a few times. The rearrangement joins TRBV4-3 to TRBJ2-1, with 15 positions matching TRBD2. The CDR3 runs to 19 residues. Looked up from germline, CDR1 is LGHNA and CDR2 is YSLEER. Germline trimming cut 5 bases from V and 0 bases from J; bases unmatched to any gene: 8. CDR3 amino acids: CASSARTSGRAGSYNEQFF. The CDR3, as DNA: TGCGCCAGCAGCGCCCGGACTAGCGGGAGGGCAGGCTCCTACAATGAGCAGTTCTTC.

This clone turned up a few times. The J gene is TRBJ2-7, the V gene TRBV2; 8 bases agree with TRBD1. Germline CDR1 reads SNHLY; CDR2 reads FYNNEI. This CDR3 region has 11 residues. Unmatched junction bases numbered 3, after V lost 6 bases and J lost 8 bases. The CDR3: CASRAGGKQYF. CDR3 sequence (DNA): TGTGCCAGCAGGGCAGGGGGCAAGCAGTACTTC.

At least ten counts were recorded for this clone. The CDR3 DNA follows: TGCGCCAGCAGCGGCGGACAGGGCAGAGATACGCAGTATTTT. This sequence encodes CASSGGQGRDTQYF. The V and J genes are TRBV5-1 and TRBJ2-3; 8 positions agree with TRBD1. From germline, CDR1 is SGHRS and CDR2 YFSETQ. V gave up 4 bases and J gave up 5 bases; unmatched junction bases: 6. CDR3 size: 14 residues. Full variable domain (outside the CDR3, taken from reference TRBV5-1 and TRBJ2-3): KAGVTQTPRYLIKTRGQQVTLSCSPISGHRSVSWYQQTPGQGLQFLFEYFSETQRNKGNFPGRFSGRQFSNSRSEMNVSTLELGDSALYLCASSGGQGRDTQYFGPGTRLTVL.

The chain joins TRBV7-2 to TRBJ2-1; D is unclear. Germline assignment: CDR1 SGHTA and CDR2 FQGNSA. The CDR3 spans 14 residues. Between the trimmed V and J ends, which lost 5 bases and 7 bases, there was a span of 15 bases. CDR3 protein: CASSRSGLSNEQFF. The DNA for the CDR3 is TGTGCCAGCAGCCGCTCCGGGCTGAGTAATGAGCAGTTCTTC.

This clone was counted many times. The gene calls are TRBV27 and TRBJ2-3; TRBD1 or TRBD2 may be the D gene (5 bases each). CDR1 is MNHEY, CDR2 SMNVEV, per germline (reference sequence). V was pared by 5 bases and J by 2 bases, with 14 bases between. The CDR3 loop spans 15 amino acids. CDR3 in DNA: TGTGCCAGCAGTGTCGGGACCTACTTCACAGATACGCAGTATTTT. The encoded protein is CASSVGTYFTDTQYF.

This clone was found a few times. The gene calls are TRBV25-1 and TRBJ1-1; maybe TRBD1 (5 bases). Trimming cost V 0 bases and J 5 bases, with 10 bases left between them. The CDR3 is made up of 14 amino acids. CDR1 and CDR2 from the germline V gene are MGHDK and SYGVNS. The DNA for the CDR3 is TGTGCCAGCAGTGAATATTATGGGGGGACTGAAGCTTTCTTT. Encoded protein: CASSEYYGGTEAFF.

The chain joins TRBV9 to TRBJ2-2; D call uncertain. V was clipped by 0 bases and J by 6 bases, with 9 bases between them. CDR1 is SGDLS and CDR2 is YYNGEE in the germline V gene. This CDR3 is 14 amino acids long. CDR3 in DNA: TGTGCCAGCAGCGTAGACAGTGTTTCCGGGGAGCTGTTTTTT. Amino acid sequence: CASSVDSVSGELFF.

This clone was observed many times. The V call is TRBV7-2, the J call TRBJ2-5; 8 bases fit TRBD1. CDR3 length: 15 amino acids. Germline values: CDR1 SGHTA, CDR2 FQGNSA. After removal of 5 bases from V and 1 base from J, the junction contained 6 bases not matched to a gene. The CDR3, as DNA: TGTGCCAGCAGCCTGTGGACAGGGCCCCAAGAGACCCAGTACTTC. This sequence encodes CASSLWTGPQETQYF.

The chain combines TRBV2 with TRBJ2-7, with D unclear. Germline V gives CDR1 SNHLY, CDR2 FYNNEI. This CDR3 has 15 residues. V was shortened by 6 bases and J by 2 bases, with 17 bases between the two germline ends. CDR3 amino acids: CASSSTLLRTYEQYF. CDR3 nucleotides: TGTGCCAGCAGCTCCACTCTTCTACGTACCTACGAGCAGTACTTC. The full variable domain, its missing parts supplied by reference TRBV2 and TRBJ2-7, is EPEVTQTPSHQVTQMGQEVILRCVPISNHLYFYWYRQILGQKVEFLVSFYNNEISEKSEIFDDQFSVERPDGSNFTLKIRSTKLEDSAMYFCASSSTLLRTYEQYFGPGTRLTVT.

This clone appeared a few times. The rearrangement links TRBV7-2 to TRBJ1-5, with unresolved D. The CDR3 covers 16 residues. Trimming left V 0 bases short and J 6 bases short, with 15 bases between. CDR1 and CDR2 (germline): SGHTA, FQGNSA. The CDR3: CASSLATNSWGQPQHF. The CDR3 nucleotides are TGTGCCAGCAGCTTAGCTACGAACTCGTGGGGTCAGCCCCAGCATTTT.

V and J are TRBV7-6 and TRBJ2-3, with D tentatively TRBD1 (5 bases). The V gene lost 7 bases and the J gene lost 6 bases, with 8 bases spanning the gap. The germline gives CDR1 SGHVS, CDR2 FNYEAQ. This CDR3 has 11 amino acids. The CDR3 region has the DNA TGTGCCAGCACAAACAGGGATACGCAGTATTTT. Protein product: CASTNRDTQYF. Drawing the rest from reference TRBV7-6 and TRBJ2-3, the complete variable domain is GAGVSQSPRYKVTKRGQDVALRCDPISGHVSLYWYRQALGQGPEFLTYFNYEAQQDKSGLPNDRFSAERPEGSISTLTIQRTEQRDSAMYRCASTNRDTQYFGPGTRLTVL.

This clone was seen more than once but under ten times. V usage is TRBV7-2 and J usage is TRBJ2-7, with 11 bases lining up with TRBD2. Germline loops: CDR1 SGHTA, CDR2 FQGNSA. Unmatched junction bases numbered 9, after V lost 5 bases and J lost 6 bases. The CDR3 contains 15 residues. CDR3 in amino acids: CASSPGLAERGEQYF. The CDR3 nucleotides read TGTGCCAGCAGCCCGGGACTAGCGGAGAGGGGCGAGCAGTACTTC.

The chain employs TRBV18 and TRBJ1-1, with TRBD1 matching 7 bases. The CDR3 extends over 14 amino acids. V was clipped by 3 bases and J by 5 bases; unmatched bases: 6. The germline V gene has CDR1 KGHSH and CDR2 LQKENI. CDR3 sequence: CASSPTRDRTEAFF. The CDR3 region has the DNA TGTGCCAGCTCACCTACCAGGGACAGAACTGAAGCTTTCTTT.

The sample holds a few counts of this clone. The chain recombines TRBV5-1 with TRBJ1-1; no reliable D call. The ends were cut back, 0 bases at V and 1 base at J, with 7 bases in the middle. The CDR3 runs to 14 residues. Germline loops: CDR1 SGHRS, CDR2 YFSETQ. CDR3 in amino acids: CASSLGPTNTEAFF. As DNA, the CDR3 is TGCGCCAGCAGCTTGGGGCCGACGAACACTGAAGCTTTCTTT.

This chain connects TRBV4-2 to TRBJ1-2; weak D call: TRBD1 (6 bases). Trimming removed 4 bases from V and 6 bases from J, with 15 bases in between. CDR1 LGHNA and CDR2 YNFKEQ come from the germline V gene. There are 14 residues in the CDR3. CDR3 sequence reads: CASSPDRQSHGYTF. CDR3 nucleotides: TGTGCCAGCAGCCCCGACAGGCAATCCCATGGCTACACCTTC.

This clone was seen a handful of times. This rearrangement joins TRBV7-9 to TRBJ2-5; D not resolved. Near its end, the DNA agrees better with TRBJ2-7, so the J call may be wrong. CDR3 length: 11 residues. In germline, CDR1 is SEHNR, CDR2 FQNEAQ (reference sequence). CDR3 sequence: CASSEIHEQYF. In DNA, the CDR3 is TGTGCCAGCAGCGAAATCCACGAGCAGTACTTC.

The chain combines TRBV4-2 with TRBJ2-5, with D possibly matching TRBD1 (5 bases). CDR1 is LGHNA, CDR2 YNFKEQ, per germline. The CDR3 runs to 14 residues. V lost 1 base to trimming and J lost 5 bases, with 11 bases between them. CDR3 amino acids: CASSQAQRGETQYF. In DNA, the CDR3 is TGTGCCAGCAGCCAAGCTCAAAGGGGTGAGACCCAGTACTTC.